These 10 T cell receptor beta chains came from one sample sequenced in a study of T cell responses to AZD1222 COVID-19 vaccine. TCRdb keeps only in-frame clones here, not all; method: immunoSEQ multiplex PCR. The table lists some 100,000 clones, around 90% of them singletons. The sample consisted of peripheral blood, taken on day 0 of AZD1222 vaccination. Receptor source: an adult in good health.

The chain is built from TRBV27 and TRBJ2-1; D is uncertain. CDR3 length equals 15 residues. Looked up from germline, CDR1 is MNHEY and CDR2 is SMNVEV (reference sequence). Trimming stripped 8 bases from V and 7 bases from J, with 21 bases between. The CDR3 DNA follows: TGTGCCAGCGGAAAGGTGGCCCCCAATTGGAATGAGCAGTTCTTC. This codes for CASGKVAPNWNEQFF.

J is TRBJ2-5 and V is TRBV27; D remains unclear. Trimming removed 4 bases from V and 2 bases from J, with 14 bases in between. Germline V gene sequence: CDR1 MNHEY, CDR2 SMNVEV (reference sequence). CDR3 length: 15 amino acids. The CDR3 DNA reads TGTGCCAGCAGTTCCCCCGGTACAGATCAAGAGACCCAGTACTTC. Translation: CASSSPGTDQETQYF.

The chain is built from TRBV25-1 and TRBJ2-3; D is perhaps TRBD2 (6 bases). This CDR3 region has 15 residues. Germline V gene data show CDR1 as MGHDK and CDR2 as SYGVNS. The V end lost 1 base, the J end lost 4 bases, and 12 bases lay between the germline ends. The CDR3 bases are TGTGCCAGCAGTGAATGGGGTAGCGGTGCAGATACGCAGTATTTT. Its protein product is CASSEWGSGADTQYF.

The J gene is TRBJ2-7, the V gene TRBV7-2; D is unresolved. CDR3 length equals 13 residues. The V gene lost 5 bases and the J gene lost 5 bases, with 13 bases spanning the gap. The germline gives CDR1 SGHTA, CDR2 FQGNSA. As DNA, the CDR3 is TGTGCCAGCAGCGAAGGGCGGCCCCACGAGCAGTACTTC. This encodes CASSEGRPHEQYF.

V is TRBV28 and J is TRBJ2-3; 8 nucleotides agree with TRBD2. The germline V gene has CDR1 MDHEN and CDR2 SYDVKM. Losses at the gene ends were 6 bases for V and 4 bases for J; bases not matched to a gene: 15. This CDR3 region has 17 residues. This chain's CDR3 is CASSLTPGLGGSDTQYF. As DNA, the CDR3 is TGTGCCAGCAGCTTGACTCCGGGACTAGGAGGCTCAGATACGCAGTATTTT.

This clone was seen a single time. J is TRBJ2-1 and V is TRBV6-6, with D perhaps given as TRBD1 or TRBD2 (7 bases each). Germline V gene lookup returns CDR1 MNHNY and CDR2 SVGAGI (reference sequence). Trimming stripped 0 bases from V and 6 bases from J, with 12 bases between. This CDR3 region has 15 residues. The CDR3 region has the DNA TGTGCCAGCAGTTACTCCCAGGGGGGGTCCAATGAGCAGTTCTTC. This encodes CASSYSQGGSNEQFF.

V gene TRBV19 combines with J gene TRBJ2-7; D gene unclear. The V and J ends lost 3 bases and 6 bases respectively, with 9 bases between them. The germline gives CDR1 LNHDA, CDR2 SQIVND (reference sequence). The CDR3 runs to 12 residues. In DNA form, the CDR3 reads TGTGCCAGTAGTATCTCCAGGCGCGAGCAGTACTTC. Amino acid sequence: CASSISRREQYF.

The chain employs TRBV13 and TRBJ2-1; no definite D call. The CDR3 has 11 residues. V gave up 5 bases and J gave up 6 bases, with 5 bases separating them. Germline CDR1 and CDR2: PRHDT and FYEKMQ (reference sequence). The CDR3 loop is CASSRGNEQFF. In DNA form, the CDR3 reads TGTGCCAGCAGCCGCGGCAATGAGCAGTTCTTC.

This clone has only a few counts. The chain combines TRBV5-4 with TRBJ2-1; 7 positions agree with TRBD1. The CDR3 is made up of 15 amino acids. The germline V gene has CDR1 SGHNT and CDR2 YYREEE (reference sequence). J was trimmed by 9 bases and V by 0 bases; bases with no gene match: 9. CDR3 coding DNA: TGTGCCAGCAGCTTGGGCCAGGGGGAAAGTATTGAGCAGTTCTTC. Translation gives CASSLGQGESIEQFF.

As for this clone: Additional DNA sequences in this sample encode the identical CDR3. V and J are TRBV5-1 and TRBJ2-1; 7 positions agree with TRBD2. After removal of 4 bases from V and 12 bases from J, the junction contained 13 bases not matched to a gene. The CDR3 loop spans 14 amino acids. Germline lookup yields CDR1 SGHRS and CDR2 YFSETQ. Here the CDR3 reads CASSGSTSDGVQFF. Here the CDR3 DNA reads TGCGCCAGCAGCGGGTCTACTAGCGATGGTGTGCAGTTCTTC.